These T cell receptor beta chains were read from a single sample in a study of T cell responses to AZD1222 COVID-19 vaccine. The table came from immunoSEQ multiplex PCR; TCRdb's copy has only in-frame clones and leaves some out. The sample gives 130,000 to 150,000 clones, over 75% of which show up once; about 3.5% is in the top ten. The sequenced sample was peripheral blood, obtained on day 0 of AZD1222 vaccination. These receptors all stem from an adult in good health. The CDR3 runs from the conserved cysteine through the conserved F or W. Fields, in order: D gene, J gene, V gene, clone size, CDR3 DNA, CDR3 protein. The D gene is left open where the match is weak. Size is omitted from some rows. Given values are once, few, many or a class for expanded clones.

>TRBD1|TRBJ1-4|TRBV7-6|-
TGTGCCAGCAGCTTAGATCCAGGGACAGGGTCTGAAAAACTGTTTTTT
CASSLDPGTGSEKLFF
>TRBD1|TRBJ1-2|TRBV20-1|-
TGCAGTGCTAGTAGCGGGACAGTAGGGTATGGCTACACCTTC
CSASSGTVGYGYTF
>-|TRBJ1-2|TRBV5-1|-
TGCGCCAGCAGCTTGGCTGGAGGCGGCTCCTATGGCTACACCTTC
CASSLAGGGSYGYTF
>-|TRBJ1-6|TRBV10-3|-
TGTGCCATCAGTGGGGGAGTAGGTAATTCACCCCTCCACTTT
CAISGGVGNSPLHF
>-|TRBJ2-2|TRBV27|-
TGTGCCAGCAGTTTACTTGGCTGGGGCCCCGGGGAGCTGTTTTTT
CASSLLGWGPGELFF
>TRBD1|TRBJ2-5|TRBV6-5|once
TGTGCCAGCAGCTACACCCAGGGGGCGCGGGAGACCCAGTACTTC
CASSYTQGARETQYF
>TRBD1|TRBJ2-4|TRBV11-3|once
TGTGCCAGCAGCTTAGGATCGGGACAGGGCAAAAACATTCAGTACTTC
CASSLGSGQGKNIQYF
>-|TRBJ1-2|TRBV28|few
TGTGCCAGCAGGCTCAGGGCTGGCTACACCTTC
CASRLRAGYTF
>TRBD1|TRBJ1-4|TRBV24-1|few
TGTGCCACCAGTGATGCGGGACAGGGGGATGAAAAACTGTTTTTT
CATSDAGQGDEKLFF
>-|TRBJ1-3|TRBV6-5|-
TGTGCCAGCAGTCCAGAAGGAAACACCATATATTTT
CASSPEGNTIYF
>-|TRBJ2-3|TRBV19|-
TGTGCCAGTAGTACCCCTCCCGCAGGTACGCAGTATTTT
CASSTPPAGTQYF
>-|TRBJ1-1|TRBV11-3|-
TGTGCCAGCAGCTTTTCGGGCAGCGGTACTGAAGCTTTCTTT
CASSFSGSGTEAFF
>-|TRBJ2-6|TRBV9|-
TGTGCCAGCAGCGTTAGGGACTTCGCCTCTGGGGCCAACGTCCTGACTTTC
CASSVRDFASGANVLTF
>-|TRBJ2-7|TRBV7-2|-
TGTGCCAGCAGCGACTTGGGGGGCACCTACGAGCAGTACTTC
CASSDLGGTYEQYF
>-|TRBJ1-4|TRBV6-9|-
TGTGCCAGCACCCCGACCCCCTATTCCGGAAATGCAACTAATGAAAAACTGTTTTTT
CASTPTPYSGNATNEKLFF
>-|TRBJ1-6|TRBV20-1|-
TGCAGTGCTAGAGATGACAAATCCCTCCACTTT
CSARDDKSLHF
>TRBD1|TRBJ1-1|TRBV6-6|-
TGTGCCAGCAGTGGACAGGGGTACACTGAAGCTTTCTTT
CASSGQGYTEAFF
>-|TRBJ1-1|TRBV9|-
TGTGCCAGCAGCGTGGGATTGGTGAACACTGAAGCTTTCTTT
CASSVGLVNTEAFF
>TRBD1|TRBJ1-2|TRBV13|few
TGTGCCAGCAGCCTTAGCGGACAGGGCAGGGGCTACACCTTC
CASSLSGQGRGYTF
>TRBD2|TRBJ2-6|TRBV4-3|once
TGCGCCAGCAGCCCCGGGGCGACTAGCGGGGGATCTGGGGCCAACGTCCTGACTTTC
CASSPGATSGGSGANVLTF
>TRBD2|TRBJ2-7|TRBV19|-
TGTGCCAGTAGTATAAACCAGCGGGAGGGTTACGAGCAGTACTTC
CASSINQREGYEQYF
>TRBD1|TRBJ1-1|TRBV6-5|-
TGTGCCAGCAGTTACTCGATAAAGGACAGGATGCCTGAAGCTTTCTTT
CASSYSIKDRMPEAFF
>-|TRBJ1-3|TRBV6-5|-
TGTGCCAGCAGTTACGGCACAGCTTCTGGAAACACCATATATTTT
CASSYGTASGNTIYF
>-|TRBJ1-1|TRBV19|-
TGTGCCAGTAGTATAGTCCAGGAACGTGGCGCAGCTTTCTTT
CASSIVQERGAAFF
>TRBD1|TRBJ2-7|TRBV5-1|-
TGCGCCAGCAGCCATACCCACAGGGGCGGCTACGAGCAGTACTTC
CASSHTHRGGYEQYF
>-|TRBJ1-3|TRBV7-2|-
TGTGCCAGCAGCTCAACGTCGTGGACAGCTTTTTATTTT
CASSSTSWTAFYF
>TRBD1|TRBJ2-1|TRBV10-3|-
TGTGTCATCAGTGAGCCGGGACAGGTTACCCTTGGGCAGTTCTTC
CVISEPGQVTLGQFF
>-|TRBJ2-7|TRBV12-5|-
TGTGCTAGTGCCCCGGGGGCCACCTGGGGCTACGAGCAGTACTTC
CASAPGATWGYEQYF
>TRBD1|TRBJ1-2|TRBV28|-
TGTGCCAGCAGTTCCCTAAGACAGGGTGGGTTTGGCTACACCTTC
CASSSLRQGGFGYTF
>-|TRBJ1-2|TRBV29-1|-
TGCAGCGTGACGGACGGAGCAGCTAACTATGGCTACACCTTC
CSVTDGAANYGYTF
>-|TRBJ1-2|TRBV27|-
TGTGCCAGCAGTAGGTTCGGGTCGACTAACTATGGCTACACCTTC
CASSRFGSTNYGYTF
>TRBD2|TRBJ2-7|TRBV12-3/TRBV12-4|-
TGTGCCAGCAGTTACCGCGGGGGGTACGAGCAGTACTTC
CASSYRGGYEQYF
>TRBD2|TRBJ2-1|TRBV6-2/TRBV6-3|once
TGTGCCAGCAGTTATTCAGGACTAGCGGGAGGCTCCAATGAGCAGTTCTTC
CASSYSGLAGGSNEQFF
>TRBD2|TRBJ2-3|TRBV13|-
TGTGCCAGCAGCTTAGGGGACGGGGGGAACACAGATACGCAGTATTTT
CASSLGDGGNTDTQYF
>-|TRBJ2-2|TRBV12-3/TRBV12-4|-
TGTGCCAGCAGCCCCGGAACCGGGGAGCTGTTTTTT
CASSPGTGELFF
>-|TRBJ2-3|TRBV27|-
TGTGCCAGCAAAAACACAGATACGCAGTATTTT
CASKNTDTQYF
>-|TRBJ2-1|TRBV15|-
TGTGCCACCAGCAGAGACGCGTCGACCTACAATGAGCAGTTCTTC
CATSRDASTYNEQFF
>TRBD1|TRBJ1-4|TRBV5-1|once
TGCGCCAGCAGCTTGGAGGACAGGGCCGAAAAACTGTTTTTT
CASSLEDRAEKLFF
>TRBD1|TRBJ1-4|TRBV19|-
TGTGCCAGTAGTCAGGGGACAGGGGCTAATGAAAAACTGTTTTTT
CASSQGTGANEKLFF
>-|TRBJ1-2|TRBV19|-
TGTGCCAGTAGTATAGATTCTCTGTATGGCTACACCTTC
CASSIDSLYGYTF
>-|TRBJ1-4|TRBV3-1/TRBV3-2|-
TGTGCCAGCAGCCAAGAGAGGGGCGGTGCTGAAAAACTGTTTTTT
CASSQERGGAEKLFF
>TRBD2|TRBJ2-2|TRBV6-5|-
TGTGCCAGCAGGTCGAGCGGGGGGAACACCGGGGAGCTGTTTTTT
CASRSSGGNTGELFF
>TRBD1|TRBJ2-2|TRBV6-1|-
TGTGCCAGCAGTGAGACAGGGTTCACCGGGGAGCTGTTTTTT
CASSETGFTGELFF
>TRBD1|TRBJ2-6|TRBV5-1|-
TGCGCCAGCAGCTTGGACAGGGGGCTTGCTGGGGCCAACGTCCTGACTTTC
CASSLDRGLAGANVLTF
>-|TRBJ1-6|TRBV5-6|-
TGTGCCAGCAGCTTGGACCGGACTAATTCACCCCTCCACTTT
CASSLDRTNSPLHF
>-|TRBJ2-2|TRBV6-5|-
TGTGCCAGCAGTTTGCGGCTAGCCCCATTGCCCGGGGAGCTGTTTTTT
CASSLRLAPLPGELFF